This T cell receptor beta chain came from a study of neurological immune-mediated disorders (dated by TCRdb to about 2019). With respect to the entire study: The study compared peripheral blood TCR-beta repertoires of HTLV-I-associated myelopathy (HAM/TSP) patients, multiple sclerosis patients and healthy controls using UMI-based sequencing. Longitudinal samples, technical triplicates and paired sorted CD4+ and CD8+ T-cell subsets, alongside PBMC samples, were included among the roughly 96 TCR-beta libraries. The cohort included approximately 68 subjects: some 15 with HAM/TSP, about 34 with multiple sclerosis, and approximately 20 healthy controls.

For the sorted-subset TCR libraries, the starting material was over 750,000 sorted CD4+ or CD8+ T cells. Peripheral blood was subjected to Ficoll-Hypaque density gradient centrifugation to isolate PBMCs, which were then cryopreserved in liquid nitrogen. The study also sequenced paired sorted CD4+ and CD8+ subsets from healthy controls, HAM/TSP patients and MS patients. The study at large found these results: The highest TCR clonal expansion was observed in HAM/TSP patients, whereas the lowest was observed in MS patients, even when compared with healthy controls. No identical CDR3 amino acid sequences were found to be shared among expanded clones across subjects, suggesting that TCR-beta repertoires were private in all groups.

This clonotype is described as medium-sized (0.01 to 0.1%). The antigen it binds to is not known. The input lacks base qualities; no much larger clone sits a single base away. cDNA was synthesized by template-switch 5'RACE using a primer carrying a 10-nucleotide random unique molecular identifier by which each TCR transcript was tagged. Over 180 million TCR-beta sequences, covering 15-18 subjects, were produced in each sequencing run. Total RNA was extracted with the RNeasy kit. The KAPA Real-time Library Amplification kit was used to amplify TCR-beta VDJ regions with primers for the TCR constant region and the 5'RACE anchor. A first PCR added sample indexes and Illumina adaptors, and a second PCR then raised library yield. The roughly 650 bp TCR product was size-selected on a 2% E-gel SizeSelection system after Ampure bead purification. Library quality was checked on a Bioanalyzer, concentration was measured with Qubit, and libraries were quantified with the Kapa Library Quantification kit before pooling. Libraries were sequenced paired-end 2 x 150 bp on an Illumina HiSeq 2500. To increase sequence diversity, about 23-30% phiX was spiked into each library pool. As for how the authors treated the data: Quality-filtered reads were processed with the UMI-based MiGEC pipeline, which removed over 85% of raw TCR sequences during error correction. VDJ genes were aligned to IMGT germline references, and clonotypes were defined by unique CDR3 amino acid sequence plus V-J genes. VDJtools evaluated clonal expansion, Shannon diversity and CDR3 relatedness (CalcPairwiseDistances, ClusterSamples); CLCbio workbench built phylogenetic trees. Using coefficient-of-variation modelling across technical triplicates, the study counted a clone as expanded if it had at least 8 unique UMIs. TCRdb trimmed the raw reads at Q25, called clones with MiXCR and kept productive beta chains. Identical CDR3 proteins give one entry, which carries the most common genes and DNA. TCRdb, rather than the study authors, made the V and J calls. The sample table lists 19,000 or so distinct CDR3 sequences, approximately 14% of them with a count of one. The top ten constitute approximately 7.8% of the sample.

At the junction V is shortened by 0 bases and J by 2 bases, with 7 bases in between. The CDR3 contains 13 residues, cysteine and phenylalanine counted. Only the CDR3 DNA stays, 39 bases, in frame from base 1. CDR1 and CDR2 are read off the germline V gene (reference sequence) as DFQATT and SNEGSKA. Material for sequencing was CD4+ T cells from blood. The chain uses TRBV20-1 and TRBJ1-2, with the D gene too uncertain to name. This sequence originates from a woman in her fifties or sixties with HTLV-1-associated myelopathy (HAM/TSP). The DNA sequence is as follows: TGCAGTGCTAGAGATCAGTTGAACTATGGCTACACCTTC. It codes for CSARDQLNYGYTF.